One and the same sample provided the 17 T cell receptor beta chains below, sequenced in a study of read filtering for tumor transcriptome and immune sequencing. This library used around 400 ng RNA and molecular barcoded adaptors spanning alpha/delta and beta/gamma chains. From the reads, TCRdb called clonotypes with MiXCR, one entry per CDR3 protein. The repertoire includes about 5,500 distinct CDR3 sequences, around 21% of them detected once, and approximately 20% sits in the top ten. The sample was a population of CD138-negative cells sorted from bone marrow. Receptors originate from a donor aged 40 or over with multiple myeloma.

This clonotype is medium-sized. The chain links TRBV19 to TRBJ1-5, with 9 positions matching TRBD1. With V trimmed by 7 bases and J by 0 bases, 4 bases remained unmatched. The CDR3 length is 15 residues. CDR1 is LNHDA and CDR2 is SQIVND in the germline V gene (reference sequence). CDR3 bases: TGTGCCAGTAATGTACAGGGGGCTAGCAATCAGCCCCAGCATTTT. Translation gives CASNVQGASNQPQHF.

Ten or more counts support this clonotype. This may be a read error: a much more frequent sequence differs by one nucleotide. This chain uses TRBV4-1 with TRBJ1-4; 7 bases agree with TRBD1. The CDR3 spans 16 residues. The germline V gene encodes CDR1 MGHRA and CDR2 YSYEKL. This CDR3 reads CASSPVNRGGNEKRFF. As DNA, the CDR3 is TGCGCCAGCAGCCCAGTAAACAGGGGAGGAAATGAAAAACGGTTTTTT.

This clonotype is medium-sized (0.01 to 0.1%) within its sample. The chain employs TRBV6-2 or TRBV6-3 and TRBJ2-1, with 7 bases lining up with TRBD2. CDR1 is MNHEY and CDR2 is SVGEGT in the germline V gene. This CDR3 has 13 residues. Unmatched junction bases numbered 4, after V lost 8 bases and J lost 3 bases. CDR3 nucleotides: TGTGCCAGCGGAGGGACTAACTACAATGAGCAGTTCTTC. It is translated as CASGGTNYNEQFF.

This clonotype occurred many times. The CDR3 DNA sequence: TGTGCCAGCAGCCAGGGGACTAGCGGCACAGATACGCAGTATTTT. Its protein product is CASSQGTSGTDTQYF. This chain joins TRBV14 and TRBJ2-3; 10 bases map to TRBD2. Losses at the gene ends were 3 bases for V and 1 base for J; bases not matched to a gene: 1. The CDR3 runs to 15 residues. Per the germline V gene, CDR1 is SGHDN and CDR2 is FVKESK.

This clonotype was seen only a few times. V and J are TRBV5-1 and TRBJ2-6; the D gene is possibly TRBD2 (6 bases). Germline lookup yields CDR1 SGHRS and CDR2 YFSETQ. With 0 bases removed from V and 0 bases from J, the gap between germline ends came to 7 bases. CDR3 length: 16 residues. DNA for the CDR3: TGCGCCAGCAGCTTGGTGGGAGGCTCTGGGGCCAACGTCCTGACTTTC. Protein product: CASSLVGGSGANVLTF.

This clonotype has a count of ten or more. One base away lies a much larger clone, so this may be a sequencing read error. The CDR3 ends on some other residue instead of the conserved phenylalanine or tryptophan, so this is likely a read error. The V call is TRBV20-1, the J call TRBJ1-1; no clear D. Per germline, CDR1 DFQATT and CDR2 SNEGSKA (reference sequence). Trimming stripped 7 bases from V and 2 bases from J, with 11 bases between. This CDR3 contains 12 residues. This CDR3 reads CSVQRTNTEAFS. The DNA for the CDR3 is TGCAGTGTCCAGAGAACCAACACTGAAGCTTTCTCT.

The sample holds many counts of this clonotype. The chain combines TRBV19 with TRBJ2-2; D is undetermined. The CDR3 is 14 residues long. Trimming left V 5 bases short and J 7 bases short, with 14 bases between. CDR1 is LNHDA and CDR2 is SQIVND in the germline V gene (reference sequence). In DNA form, the CDR3 reads TGTGCCAGTAGTTCCGGGCCAGAACTCGGGGAGCTGTTTTTT. Protein sequence: CASSSGPELGELFF.

This clonotype occurred many times. The CDR3 region is CASTSSSNWMGYTEAFF. The CDR3 coding sequence is TGTGCCAGCACCTCATCCTCCAATTGGATGGGGTACACTGAAGCTTTCTTT. The chain carries TRBV7-9 and TRBJ1-1; D gene uncertain. Germline CDR1 and CDR2: SEHNR and FQNEAQ (reference sequence). The CDR3 contains 17 residues. Trimming removed 7 bases at V and 3 bases at J, with 24 bases between. Looking up the rest from reference TRBV7-9 and TRBJ1-1 gives the full variable domain: DTGVSQNPRHKITKRGQNVTFRCDPISEHNRLYWYRQTLGQGPEFLTYFQNEAQLEKSRLLSDRFSAERPKGSFSTLEIQRTEQGDSAMYLCASTSSSNWMGYTEAFFGQGTRLTVV.

The chain combines TRBV20-1 with TRBJ2-1; TRBD2 agrees at 8 bases. CDR1 is DFQATT and CDR2 is SNEGSKA in the germline V gene (reference sequence). This CDR3 has 14 residues. V gave up 7 bases and J gave up 7 bases; unmatched junction bases: 12. CDR3 nucleotides: TGCAGTGGGACAGCGGGAGTGTCTGGGAATGAGCAGTTCTTC. This sequence encodes CSGTAGVSGNEQFF.

By sample share, this clonotype is medium-sized. The chain carries TRBV25-1 and TRBJ1-2, with unresolved D. The length of the CDR3 is 10 residues. With 8 bases removed from V and 1 base from J, the gap between germline ends came to 2 bases. Germline CDR1 reads MGHDK; CDR2 reads SYGVNS. The CDR3 region has the DNA TGTGCCAGCGGTAACTATGGCTACACCTTC. Protein sequence: CASGNYGYTF.

The chain employs TRBV11-2 and TRBJ1-5; possible D gene TRBD1, 6 bases. The CDR3 is made up of 15 amino acids. CDR1 is SGHAT, CDR2 FQNNGV, per germline. The ends were cut back, 5 bases at V and 3 bases at J, with 14 bases in the middle. The CDR3, as DNA: TGTGCCAGCAGCCACTCGGACAGAGACAATCAGCCCCAGCATTTT. It translates to CASSHSDRDNQPQHF.

Worth noting for this clonotype: This is likely an artifact of a read error, given a far larger clone one base away. No conserved phenylalanine or tryptophan is present at the end of the CDR3, so a read error is the likely explanation. The chain combines TRBV5-5 with TRBJ2-1; 12 bases map to TRBD2. Germline V lookup: CDR1 SGHKS, CDR2 YYEKEE (reference sequence). V dropped 4 bases and J dropped 7; count of bases not matched to a gene: 6. This CDR3 has 15 amino acids. As DNA, the CDR3 is TGTGCCAGCAGCCCTGCTAGCGGGAGGGGGAATGAGCAGTTCTCC. Translating it yields CASSPASGRGNEQFS.

As regards this clonotype: Just one base apart from a much larger clone, this may be a read error. The CDR3 DNA follows: TGTGCCAGCAGTTTAAGCTGTATAGCGGGAGTAGAATCTCTGCAGTTCTTC. Its protein is CASSLSCIAGVESLQFF. The chain uses TRBV12-3 or TRBV12-4 and TRBJ2-1; the match to TRBD2 covers 9 bases. The CDR3 is made up of 17 amino acids. Germline trimming cut 2 bases from V and 12 bases from J; bases unmatched to any gene: 17.

Only a few counts were recorded for this clonotype. The conserved final phenylalanine or tryptophan is absent from the CDR3, which likely points to a read error. It is unclear where the CDR3 begins or ends on the DNA, so no DNA is shown, and the CDR3 is as TCRdb lists it. The chain links TRBV20-1 to TRBJ1-2. Germline CDR1 reads DFQATT; CDR2 reads SNEGSKA (reference sequence). The CDR3 is 11 amino acids long, termini counted. The CDR3 here is CSATISFRDTL.

With respect to this clonotype: This may stem from a read error, because a much larger clone lies one nucleotide away. The rearrangement joins TRBV3-1 to TRBJ2-3, with a tentative D call TRBD1 (5 bases). The CDR3 contains 16 residues. Trimming removed 1 base from V and 0 bases from J, with 11 bases in between. Germline CDR1 LGHDT, CDR2 YNNKEL (reference sequence). CDR3 region: CASSQGRTTSTDTQYF. CDR3 in DNA: TGTGCCAGCAGCCAAGGACGGACAACTAGCACAGATACGCAGTATTTT.

Note on this clonotype: A far larger clone is a single base away, which makes a read error likely. The conserved phenylalanine or tryptophan is not found at the CDR3 terminus, so this likely reflects a read error. This chain uses TRBV4-2 with TRBJ2-7; D not resolved. CDR1 is LGHNA and CDR2 is YNFKEQ in the germline V gene. The CDR3 has 15 amino acids. In nucleotides, the CDR3 is TGCGCCAGCAGCCAAGCCTTGACGAGCTCCTACGAGCAGTACTCC. This gives the protein CASSQALTSSYEQYS.

V and J are TRBV20-1 and TRBJ1-4, with D possibly being TRBD1 (5 bases). CDR1 and CDR2 (germline): DFQATT, SNEGSKA (reference sequence). V dropped 0 bases and J dropped 6 bases, with 11 bases sitting between them. The CDR3 runs to 14 residues. The CDR3 region has the DNA TGCAGTGCTAGAGAGGGGCGCGGGGATGAAAAACTGTTTTTT. It codes for CSAREGRGDEKLFF.